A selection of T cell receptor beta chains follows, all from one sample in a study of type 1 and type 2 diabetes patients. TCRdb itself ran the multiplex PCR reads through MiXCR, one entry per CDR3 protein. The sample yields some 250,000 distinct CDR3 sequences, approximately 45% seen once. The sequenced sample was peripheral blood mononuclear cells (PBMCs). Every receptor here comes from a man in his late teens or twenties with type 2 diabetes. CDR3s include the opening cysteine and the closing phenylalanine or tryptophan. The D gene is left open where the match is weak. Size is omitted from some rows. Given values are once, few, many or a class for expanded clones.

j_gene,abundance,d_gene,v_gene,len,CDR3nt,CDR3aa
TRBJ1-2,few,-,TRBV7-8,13,TGTGCCAGCAGCTTGACGGAAAACTATGGCTACACCTTC,CASSLTENYGYTF
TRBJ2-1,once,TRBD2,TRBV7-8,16,TGTGCCAGCAGCTTCGGTAGCGGGACCTCAGGGGATGAGCAGTTCTTC,CASSFGSGTSGDEQFF
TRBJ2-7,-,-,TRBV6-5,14,TGTGCCAGCAGTTACCTGGCAGGGGTCTACGAGCAGTACTTC,CASSYLAGVYEQYF
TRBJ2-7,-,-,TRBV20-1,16,TGCAGTGCCCCTGCCCCCAGGACAGTTGCTTCCTACGAGCAGTACTTC,CSAPAPRTVASYEQYF
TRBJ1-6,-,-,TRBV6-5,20,TGTGCCAGCAGCGTGGTAAAACCGGGACTTTCCAGCTCCTATAATCCACCCCTCCACTTT,CASSVVKPGLSSSYNPPLHF
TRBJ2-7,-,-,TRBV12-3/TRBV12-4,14,TGTGCCAGCAGTTTCCAGGACAGCTCCTACGAGCAGTACTTC,CASSFQDSSYEQYF
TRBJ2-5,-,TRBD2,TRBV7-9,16,TGTGCCAGCAGCTTAACCCCACTAGCGGCTCGAGAGACCCAGTACTTC,CASSLTPLAARETQYF
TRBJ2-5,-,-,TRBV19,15,TGTGCCAGTAGTACCGGTCGTCGGTATTCAGGGACCCAGTACTTC,CASSTGRRYSGTQYF
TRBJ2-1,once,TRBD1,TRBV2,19,TGTGCCAGCAGTTTTCCGCAAACCGGGACAGGGTCTCTGACTAATGAGCAGTTCTTC,CASSFPQTGTGSLTNEQFF
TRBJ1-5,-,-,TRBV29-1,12,TGCAGCGTTGAAGATAAATCCTTGCCCCAGCATTTT,CSVEDKSLPQHF
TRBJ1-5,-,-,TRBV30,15,TGTGCCTGGAGTGCGGACCCCCAATGGGGTCAGCCCCAGCATTTT,CAWSADPQWGQPQHF
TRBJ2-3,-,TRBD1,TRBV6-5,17,TGTGCCAGCAGTTACTCGCTTACAGGGGCTCGCACAGATACGCAGTATTTT,CASSYSLTGARTDTQYF
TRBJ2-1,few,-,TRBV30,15,TGTGCCTGGACCCTTTCTCCGACCGTACATCGTGAGCAGTTCTTC,CAWTLSPTVHREQFF
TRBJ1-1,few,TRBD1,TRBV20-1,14,TGCAGTGCTAGTCCGGGACAGCAGAACACTGAAGCTTTCTTT,CSASPGQQNTEAFF
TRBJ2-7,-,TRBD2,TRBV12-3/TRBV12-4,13,TGTGCCAGCAGAACGACAGGCGGGGGGGAGCAGTACTTC,CASRTTGGGEQYF
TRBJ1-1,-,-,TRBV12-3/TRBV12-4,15,TGTGCCAGCAGCCAGGACGGGAACCTGAACACTGAAGCTTTCTTT,CASSQDGNLNTEAFF
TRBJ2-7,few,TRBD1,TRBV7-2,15,TGTGCCAGCAGTGAATCTATCGGGACAGGGGACGAGCAGTACTTC,CASSESIGTGDEQYF